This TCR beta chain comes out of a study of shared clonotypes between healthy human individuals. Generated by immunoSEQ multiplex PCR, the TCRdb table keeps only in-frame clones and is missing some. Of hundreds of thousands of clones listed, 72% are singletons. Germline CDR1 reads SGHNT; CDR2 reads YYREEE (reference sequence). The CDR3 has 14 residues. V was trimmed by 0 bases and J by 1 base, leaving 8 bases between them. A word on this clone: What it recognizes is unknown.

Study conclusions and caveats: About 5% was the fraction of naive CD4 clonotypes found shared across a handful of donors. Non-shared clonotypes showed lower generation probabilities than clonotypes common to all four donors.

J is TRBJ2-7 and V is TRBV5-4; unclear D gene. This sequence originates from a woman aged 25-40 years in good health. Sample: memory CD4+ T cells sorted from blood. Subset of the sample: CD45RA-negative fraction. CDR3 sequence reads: CASSLDSRSYEQYF. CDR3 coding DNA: TGTGCCAGCAGCTTGGACTCTCGATCCTACGAGCAGTACTTC.